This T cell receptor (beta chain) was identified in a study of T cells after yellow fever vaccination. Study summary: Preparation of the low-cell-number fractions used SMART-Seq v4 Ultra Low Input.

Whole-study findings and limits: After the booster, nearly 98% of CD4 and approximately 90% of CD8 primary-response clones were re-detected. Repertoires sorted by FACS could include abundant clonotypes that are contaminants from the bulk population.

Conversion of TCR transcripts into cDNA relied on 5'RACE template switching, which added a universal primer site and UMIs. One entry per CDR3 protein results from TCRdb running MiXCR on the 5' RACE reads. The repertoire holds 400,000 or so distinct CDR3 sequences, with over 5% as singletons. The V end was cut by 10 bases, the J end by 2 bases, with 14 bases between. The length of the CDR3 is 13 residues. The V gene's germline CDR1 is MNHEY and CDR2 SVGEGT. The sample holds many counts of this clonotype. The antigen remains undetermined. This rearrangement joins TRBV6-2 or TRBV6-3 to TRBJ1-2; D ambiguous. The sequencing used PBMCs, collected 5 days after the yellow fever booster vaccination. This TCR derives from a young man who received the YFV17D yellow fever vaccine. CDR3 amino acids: CANSPDGNYGYTF. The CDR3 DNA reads TGTGCCAACTCACCGGACGGAAACTATGGCTACACCTTC.